A single TCR beta chain is shown here with its context. Its antigen remains unknown. This sample stems from a study of early stage breast cancer tumors. Overall study: Most invasive tumors, about 75% of the 16, were ER+/PR+/HER2-.

TCRdb's table, derived via immunoSEQ multiplex PCR, lists solely in-frame clones and lacks some. Among 45,000 to 65,000 clones listed, approximately 78% were seen once. The study, taken as a whole, reports: In most of the 16 patients, blood comparison separated tumor from normal breast. Compared with adjacent normal breast tissue, tumors showed 2 to 3-fold greater T cell density and higher clonality. Most shared enriched TCRB sequences were commonly generated ones.

From germline, CDR1 is GTSNPN and CDR2 SVGIG (reference sequence). V was trimmed by 0 bases and J by 5 bases, leaving 10 bases between them. The CDR3 has 13 amino acids. J is TRBJ1-1 and V is TRBV30, with a possible D match to TRBD1 (5 bases). This clonotype was sampled from a person aged 35 to 50 with breast cancer. Input material: blood. The CDR3 here is CAWSVGGGTEAFF. CDR3 coding DNA: TGTGCCTGGAGTGTTGGGGGAGGGACTGAAGCTTTCTTT.